This T cell receptor (beta chain) was sequenced in a study of identical twins. Germline CDR1 is LGHDT and CDR2 is YNNKEL (reference sequence). V lost 1 base and J lost 4, with 8 bases in between. The CDR3 is 14 amino acids. The study, taken as a whole, reports: Findings came from cross-sectional statistics, without long-term follow-up of donors. Carriage of fewer insertions was seen in abundant cord blood beta clonotypes, whereas memory repertoires showed none. Surplus twin overlap in beta out-of-frame sequences was less pronounced.

Remarks on this clonotype: Its matching antigen is unknown.

Via MiXCR, TCRdb re-called the 5' RACE reads, giving one row per CDR3 protein. The data show around 340,000 distinct CDR3 sequences, 9% seen once. V is TRBV3-1 and J is TRBJ2-1; unclear D gene. This receptor was taken from a woman aged 45-65 years in good health. Sequenced: naive T cells sorted from blood. This chain's CDR3 is CASSQGPTYNEQFF. CDR3 DNA sequence: TGTGCCAGCAGCCAAGGGCCGACTTACAATGAGCAGTTCTTC.